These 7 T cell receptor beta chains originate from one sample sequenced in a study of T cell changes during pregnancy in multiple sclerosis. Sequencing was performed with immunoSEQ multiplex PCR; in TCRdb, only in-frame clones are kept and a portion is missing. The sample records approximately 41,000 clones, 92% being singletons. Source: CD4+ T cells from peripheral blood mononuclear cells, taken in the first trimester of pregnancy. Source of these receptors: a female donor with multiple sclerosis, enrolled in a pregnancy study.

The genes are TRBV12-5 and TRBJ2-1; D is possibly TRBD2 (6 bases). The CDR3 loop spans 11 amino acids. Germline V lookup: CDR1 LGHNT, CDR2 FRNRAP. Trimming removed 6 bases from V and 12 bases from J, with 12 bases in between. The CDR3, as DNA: TGTGCTAGTGGGGCGGGGACGGTGCAGTTCTTC. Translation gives CASGAGTVQFF.

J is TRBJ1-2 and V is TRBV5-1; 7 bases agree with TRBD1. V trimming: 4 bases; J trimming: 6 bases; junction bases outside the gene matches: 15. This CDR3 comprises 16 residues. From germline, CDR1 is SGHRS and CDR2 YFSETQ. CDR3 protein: CASSLGLRDSRDGYTF. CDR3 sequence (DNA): TGCGCCAGCAGCCTTGGGCTAAGGGACAGTCGGGATGGCTACACCTTC.

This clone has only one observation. Here the CDR3 reads CASSEGGQRRNQPQHF. The CDR3 DNA follows: TGTGCCAGCAGTGAAGGGGGACAGAGAAGGAATCAGCCCCAGCATTTT. The gene calls are TRBV2 and TRBJ1-5; TRBD1 agrees at 7 bases. The length of the CDR3 is 16 residues. J gave up 4 bases and V 1 base, and 7 bases lay outside the gene matches. CDR1 is SNHLY, CDR2 FYNNEI, per germline.

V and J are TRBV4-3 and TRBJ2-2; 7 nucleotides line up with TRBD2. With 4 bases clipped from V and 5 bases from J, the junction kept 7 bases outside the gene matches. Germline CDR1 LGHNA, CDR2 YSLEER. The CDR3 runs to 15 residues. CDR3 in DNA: TGCGCCAGCAGCCGAGCGGGACTTGATACCGGGGAGCTGTTTTTT. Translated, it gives CASSRAGLDTGELFF.

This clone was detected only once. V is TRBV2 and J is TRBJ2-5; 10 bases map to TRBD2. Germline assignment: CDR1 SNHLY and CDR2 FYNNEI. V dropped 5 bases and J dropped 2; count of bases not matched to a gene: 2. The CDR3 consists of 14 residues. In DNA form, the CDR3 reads TGTGCCAGCAGTTCTAGCGGGAGACAAGAGACCCAGTACTTC. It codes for CASSSSGRQETQYF. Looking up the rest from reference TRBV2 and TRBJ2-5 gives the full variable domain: EPEVTQTPSHQVTQMGQEVILRCVPISNHLYFYWYRQILGQKVEFLVSFYNNEISEKSEIFDDQFSVERPDGSNFTLKIRSTKLEDSAMYFCASSSSGRQETQYFGPGTRLLVL.

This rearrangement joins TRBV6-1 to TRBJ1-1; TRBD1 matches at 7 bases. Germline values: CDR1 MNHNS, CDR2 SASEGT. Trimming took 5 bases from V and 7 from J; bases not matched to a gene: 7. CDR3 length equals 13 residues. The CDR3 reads CASSIRQGDEAFF. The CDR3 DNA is TGTGCCAGCAGTATCCGACAGGGTGATGAAGCTTTCTTT.

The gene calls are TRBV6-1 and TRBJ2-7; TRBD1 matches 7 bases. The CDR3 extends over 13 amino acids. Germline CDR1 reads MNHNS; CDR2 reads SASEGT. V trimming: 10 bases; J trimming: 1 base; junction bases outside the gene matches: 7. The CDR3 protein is CATRTGGSYEQYF. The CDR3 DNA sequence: TGTGCCACGCGGACAGGTGGGTCCTACGAGCAGTACTTC.